The 23 T cell receptor beta chains listed next were all sequenced from one sample in a study of blood T cell repertoires in COVID-19. Profiling relied on immunoSEQ multiplex PCR, and the TCRdb table lists in-frame clones only, not all of them. Altogether roughly 86,000 clones are present, around 80% being singletons, with the ten largest covering approximately 8.2%. The specimen was peripheral blood. All receptors derive from a man aged 50 or older who had recovered from COVID-19.

The chain has TRBV29-1 and TRBJ2-3; D might be TRBD1 (5 bases). Deletions cut 6 bases from V and 0 bases from J, with 13 bases between. The CDR3 loop spans 14 amino acids. From germline, CDR1 is SQVTM and CDR2 ANQGSEA. CDR3 amino acids: CSVAPQGSTDTQYF. The CDR3 bases are TGCAGCGTCGCACCCCAGGGTAGCACAGATACGCAGTATTTT.

The CDR3 sequence: CSASSGQGFSGNTIYF. The CDR3 nucleotides read TGCAGTGCTAGTAGCGGACAGGGTTTCTCAGGAAACACCATATATTTT. This chain connects TRBV20-1 to TRBJ1-3; the match to TRBD1 covers 8 bases. The CDR3 has 16 residues. Germline V lookup: CDR1 DFQATT, CDR2 SNEGSKA (reference sequence). Trimming at V came to 3 bases and at J to 4 bases, leaving 11 bases not matched to a gene.

This chain connects TRBV5-4 to TRBJ2-3; 9 positions agree with TRBD1. Germline V gene sequence: CDR1 SGHNT, CDR2 YYREEE (reference sequence). The CDR3 length is 15 residues. V dropped 3 bases and J dropped 4; count of bases not matched to a gene: 6. The CDR3 DNA reads as TGTGCCAGCAGCTGGACAGGGGATGGGGCAGATACGCAGTATTTT. It translates to CASSWTGDGADTQYF.

V gene TRBV5-4 combines with J gene TRBJ2-1; 8 bases map to TRBD1. V shed 1 base and J 4 bases; nucleotides not matched to a gene: 4. Germline V CDR1 and CDR2: SGHNT, YYREEE (reference sequence). The CDR3 has 15 residues. The CDR3 DNA follows: TGTGCCAGCAGCTTGTCAGGGGGCGCTTACAATGAGCAGTTCTTC. The encoded protein is CASSLSGGAYNEQFF. The whole variable domain, remainder taken from reference TRBV5-4 and TRBJ2-1, is ETGVTQSPTHLIKTRGQQVTLRCSSQSGHNTVSWYQQALGQGPQFIFQYYREEENGRGNFPPRFSGLQFPNYSSELNVNALELDDSALYLCASSLSGGAYNEQFFGPGTRLTVL.

The chain has TRBV5-6 and TRBJ1-5; a weak D match, TRBD1 (6 bases). Germline V gene sequence: CDR1 SGHDT, CDR2 YYEEEE. CDR3 length: 12 residues. V lost 4 bases, J lost 7 bases, and 9 bases lay in between. The CDR3, as DNA: TGTGCCAGCAGCGTCAGGGGACAGCCCCAGCATTTT. Its protein is CASSVRGQPQHF. The full variable domain, in which reference TRBV5-6 and TRBJ1-5 provide the parts outside the CDR3, is DAGVTQSPTHLIKTRGQQVTLRCSPKSGHDTVSWYQQALGQGPQFIFQYYEEEERQRGNFPDRFSGHQFPNYSSELNVNALLLGDSALYLCASSVRGQPQHFGDGTRLSIL.

This chain connects TRBV7-2 to TRBJ2-3; possible D gene TRBD1, 8 bases. CDR1 and CDR2 from the germline V gene are SGHTA and FQGNSA. Trimming took 5 bases from V and 4 from J, leaving 16 bases between them. The length of the CDR3 is 15 residues. The CDR3 region has the DNA TGTGCCAGCAGCGGAACAGGGGGGGGCCCAGATACGCAGTATTTT. Translation gives CASSGTGGGPDTQYF.

This clone turned up a few times. The V and J genes are TRBV6-1 and TRBJ2-3; a weak D match, TRBD1 (5 bases). The CDR3 has 15 residues. Germline loops: CDR1 MNHNS, CDR2 SASEGT. Trimming removed 2 bases from V and 2 bases from J, with 11 bases in between. CDR3 sequence reads: CASSELQDNTDTQYF. Written as DNA, the CDR3 is TGTGCCAGCAGTGAACTCCAGGACAACACAGATACGCAGTATTTT.

In this sample, this clone turned up a few times. The chain links TRBV20-1 to TRBJ2-5; D is uncertain. Trimming left V 5 bases short and J 9 bases short, with 10 bases between. Per the germline V gene, CDR1 is DFQATT and CDR2 is SNEGSKA (reference sequence). The CDR3 contains 10 residues. As DNA, the CDR3 is TGCAGTGCTCACCACTTGGCCCAGTACTTC. Translated, it gives CSAHHLAQYF.

This clone was seen a single time. This chain connects TRBV5-4 to TRBJ2-7; TRBD1 aligns across 7 bases. The V gene's germline CDR1 is SGHNT and CDR2 YYREEE (reference sequence). Unmatched junction bases numbered 8, after V lost 3 bases and J lost 2 bases. This CDR3 spans 15 amino acids. In nucleotides, the CDR3 is TGTGCCAGCAGCTCAAAAATAGGACAGGCCTACGAGCAGTACTTC. Amino acids: CASSSKIGQAYEQYF. Complete variable domain (other parts from reference TRBV5-4 and TRBJ2-7): ETGVTQSPTHLIKTRGQQVTLRCSSQSGHNTVSWYQQALGQGPQFIFQYYREEENGRGNFPPRFSGLQFPNYSSELNVNALELDDSALYLCASSSKIGQAYEQYFGPGTRLTVT.

The CDR3 DNA follows: TGTGCCAGCAGTTTACCCGGTTATGGCTACACCTTC. It codes for CASSLPGYGYTF. The V call is TRBV28, the J call TRBJ1-2; no clear D gene. The germline gives CDR1 MDHEN, CDR2 SYDVKM. This CDR3 is built from 12 residues. Trimming took 2 bases from V and 5 from J, leaving 6 bases between them.

The chain employs TRBV11-2 and TRBJ2-1, with TRBD2 matching over 10 bases. V lost 8 bases, J lost 5 bases, and 12 bases stayed unmatched. The length of the CDR3 is 16 residues. Germline V lookup: CDR1 SGHAT, CDR2 FQNNGV. In DNA, the CDR3 is TGTGCCAGCTCGAGGGCTAGCGGGAGTTTCAACAATGAGCAGTTCTTC. It is translated as CASSRASGSFNNEQFF.

This clone appeared a single time. The chain recombines TRBV5-1 with TRBJ2-3; the D gene is possibly TRBD2 (6 bases). The CDR3 sequence is 15 residues long. V was cut by 3 bases and J by 5 bases, with 16 bases left in between. Germline-derived CDR1 and CDR2 are SGHRS and YFSETQ. CDR3 residues: CASSSAGTGGDTQYF. CDR3 DNA: TGCGCCAGCAGCTCCGCCGGGACTGGGGGAGATACGCAGTATTTT.

The V and J genes are TRBV15 and TRBJ1-1; TRBD1 matches at 7 bases. Losses at the gene ends were 0 bases for V and 8 bases for J; bases not matched to a gene: 6. The CDR3 contains 14 residues. Per germline, CDR1 LNHNV and CDR2 YYDKDF (reference sequence). The CDR3 loop is CATSRERGQQEAFF. The CDR3 DNA reads as TGTGCCACCAGCAGAGAAAGGGGACAGCAGGAAGCTTTCTTT.

This chain joins TRBV7-2 and TRBJ2-2, with TRBD2 as a possible D gene (6 bases). There are 15 residues in the CDR3. Germline V gene data show CDR1 as SGHTA and CDR2 as FQGNSA. V gave up 3 bases and J gave up 7 bases, with 15 bases separating them. The DNA for the CDR3 is TGTGCCAGCAGCTTTTTAGCGGAGATAGGCGGGGAGCTGTTTTTT. Translation gives CASSFLAEIGGELFF.

The rearrangement uses TRBV30 and TRBJ1-5, with 7 bases aligning to TRBD1. Germline values: CDR1 GTSNPN, CDR2 SVGIG (reference sequence). V shed 2 bases and J 6 bases; nucleotides not matched to a gene: 16. The length of the CDR3 is 17 residues. The CDR3 region is CAWSREGAPGLGQPQHF. The CDR3 DNA sequence: TGTGCCTGGAGTCGGGAGGGGGCGCCCGGTTTGGGTCAGCCCCAGCATTTT.

V gene TRBV9 combines with J gene TRBJ2-3; TRBD2 matches 12 bases. With 4 bases clipped from V and 2 bases from J, the junction kept 20 bases outside the gene matches. This CDR3 has 21 amino acids. The germline CDR1 and CDR2 sequences are SGDLS and YYNGEE. The CDR3: CASSQFLNMPSGRADTDTQYF. The CDR3, as DNA: TGTGCCAGCAGCCAATTCCTCAACATGCCTAGCGGGAGGGCCGACACAGATACGCAGTATTTT.

V usage is TRBV3-1 (or the pseudogene TRBV3-2) and J usage is TRBJ1-1, with no clear D. Looked up from germline, CDR1 is LGHDT and CDR2 is YNNKEL (reference sequence). V shed 4 bases and J shed 3 bases, with 12 bases lying between them. This CDR3 is 14 amino acids long. The CDR3 spells CASSRLGSYTEAFF. The CDR3 nucleotides read TGTGCCAGCAGCCGGTTGGGGAGTTACACTGAAGCTTTCTTT.

The chain uses TRBV7-9 and TRBJ2-1, with D possibly TRBD1 on 5 matching bases. Germline CDR1 SEHNR, CDR2 FQNEAQ (reference sequence). Trimming stripped 0 bases from V and 5 bases from J, with 8 bases between. The CDR3 is made up of 14 amino acids. CDR3 loop: CASSLAGADNEQFF. The DNA for the CDR3 is TGTGCCAGCAGCTTAGCAGGGGCGGACAATGAGCAGTTCTTC.

The chain carries TRBV18 and TRBJ2-7, with D possibly being TRBD2 (6 bases). V dropped 6 bases and J dropped 4 bases, with 16 bases sitting between them. Germline V gene lookup returns CDR1 KGHSH and CDR2 LQKENI. The CDR3 length is 14 residues. CDR3 in DNA: TGTGCCAGCTCCCCGGGGGTCCCCCCGTACGAGCAGTACTTC. Its protein is CASSPGVPPYEQYF.

The rearrangement links TRBV5-4 to TRBJ2-5; TRBD2 agrees at 8 bases. Germline CDR1 SGHNT, CDR2 YYREEE (reference sequence). Unmatched junction bases numbered 3, after V lost 1 base and J lost 1 base. This CDR3 region has 15 residues. CDR3 sequence (DNA): TGTGCCAGCAGCTTGCGGCTAGCGGGCCAAGAGACCCAGTACTTC. Its translation: CASSLRLAGQETQYF.

The gene calls are TRBV19 and TRBJ2-5; TRBD2 is a possible D gene (6 bases). The V end lost 3 bases, the J end lost 5 bases, and 16 bases lay between the germline ends. Looked up from germline, CDR1 is LNHDA and CDR2 is SQIVND (reference sequence). This CDR3 has 15 residues. The CDR3 nucleotides read TGTGCCAGTAGTATGATAGGGGCAGGGAGGGAGACCCAGTACTTC. Encoded protein: CASSMIGAGRETQYF.

The chain recombines TRBV19 with TRBJ2-2; TRBD1 aligns across 10 bases. CDR3 length: 14 residues. V shed 7 bases, J shed 8 bases, and the junction held 7 bases outside the gene matches. Looked up from germline, CDR1 is LNHDA and CDR2 is SQIVND (reference sequence). DNA of the CDR3: TGTGCCAGTACCCTGGACAGGGGGAGAGGGGAGCTGTTTTTT. This sequence encodes CASTLDRGRGELFF.

This sequence joins TRBV9 and TRBJ2-7, with D hard to call. Germline loops: CDR1 SGDLS, CDR2 YYNGEE. This CDR3 spans 13 amino acids. The ends were cut back, 0 bases at V and 1 base at J, with 5 bases in the middle. CDR3 in amino acids: CASSVDGSYEQYF. The CDR3 DNA follows: TGTGCCAGCAGCGTAGACGGGTCCTACGAGCAGTACTTC.